These 6 T cell receptor beta chains came from one sample sequenced in a study of T cell responses to AZD1222 COVID-19 vaccine. Using immunoSEQ multiplex PCR, the repertoire was profiled, and TCRdb retains in-frame clones only, with some absent. This repertoire shows 150,000 to 200,000 clones, roughly 94% found once; its top ten account for about 0.6%. The material sequenced was peripheral blood, taken on day 0 of AZD1222 vaccination. These receptors originate from an adult in good health.

J is TRBJ2-5 and V is TRBV5-5; 9 bases line up with TRBD1. CDR3 length equals 14 residues. The V gene's germline CDR1 is SGHKS and CDR2 YYEKEE (reference sequence). V lost 3 bases to trimming and J lost 5 bases; unmatched junction nucleotides: 5. The chain's CDR3 is CASSSRTGEETQYF. CDR3 DNA: TGTGCCAGCAGCTCGAGGACAGGGGAGGAGACCCAGTACTTC.

This rearrangement joins TRBV5-1 to TRBJ1-6; D is perhaps TRBD1 (6 bases). CDR1 and CDR2 (germline): SGHRS, YFSETQ. CDR3 length equals 16 residues. Trimming removed 7 bases from V and 8 bases from J, with 22 bases in between. The CDR3 sequence is CASGCPRDIEDSPLHF. The CDR3 DNA is TGCGCCAGCGGTTGTCCCCGGGACATTGAGGATTCACCCCTCCACTTT.

A word on this clone: One end of the junction varies from germline; a read error may be responsible. This chain links TRBV28 with TRBJ2-7; D is uncertain. The CDR3 runs to 15 residues. The germline CDR1 and CDR2 sequences are MDHEN and SYDVKM. The CDR3 spells CASSKPDRAPYGQYF. In nucleotides, the CDR3 is TGTGCCAGCAGTAAACCGGACCGCGCCCCCTACGGGCAGTACTTC.

This chain joins TRBV6-5 and TRBJ2-1; 7 nucleotides align to TRBD1. The germline CDR1 and CDR2 sequences are MNHEY and SVGAGI. V lost 8 bases to trimming and J lost 10 bases; unmatched junction nucleotides: 8. The CDR3 totals 12 residues. The CDR3 nucleotides are TGTGCCAGCGCACTGACAGGGTCCGAGCAGTTCTTC. Amino acid sequence: CASALTGSEQFF.

This chain connects TRBV9 to TRBJ2-7; TRBD1 is a possible D gene (6 bases). The CDR3 is 14 residues long. Germline-derived CDR1 and CDR2 are SGDLS and YYNGEE. The V and J ends lost 2 bases and 0 bases respectively, with 9 bases between them. In DNA form, the CDR3 reads TGTGCCAGCAGCGTTACAGGGAGCTCCTACGAGCAGTACTTC. Its protein is CASSVTGSSYEQYF.

The rearrangement joins TRBV4-1 to TRBJ2-3, with TRBD2 matching over 9 bases. Unmatched junction bases numbered 9, after V lost 4 bases and J lost 4 bases. The CDR3 has 16 residues. Germline V gene sequence: CDR1 MGHRA, CDR2 YSYEKL. The CDR3 nucleotides read TGCGCCAGCAGCCTGGTAGCGGGAGCCCCAGCAGATACGCAGTATTTT. It yields the protein CASSLVAGAPADTQYF.